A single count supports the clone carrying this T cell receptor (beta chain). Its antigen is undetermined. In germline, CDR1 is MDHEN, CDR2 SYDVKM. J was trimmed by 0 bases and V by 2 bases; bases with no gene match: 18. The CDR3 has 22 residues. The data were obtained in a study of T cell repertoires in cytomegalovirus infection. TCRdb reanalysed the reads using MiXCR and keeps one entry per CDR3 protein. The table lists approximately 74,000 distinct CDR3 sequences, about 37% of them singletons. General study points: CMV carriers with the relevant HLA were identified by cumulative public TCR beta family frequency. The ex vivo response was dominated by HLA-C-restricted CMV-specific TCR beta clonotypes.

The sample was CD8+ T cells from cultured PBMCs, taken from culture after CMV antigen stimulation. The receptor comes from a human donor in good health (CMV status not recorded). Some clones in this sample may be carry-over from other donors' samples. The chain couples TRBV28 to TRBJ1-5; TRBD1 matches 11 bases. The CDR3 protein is CASSLAGTGGSAGPYSNQPQHF. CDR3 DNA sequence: TGTGCCAGCAGTTTAGCCGGGACAGGGGGTTCGGCCGGACCTTATAGCAATCAGCCCCAGCATTTT. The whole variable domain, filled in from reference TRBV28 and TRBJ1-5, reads DVKVTQSSRYLVKRTGEKVFLECVQDMDHENMFWYRQDPGLGLRLIYFSYDVKMKEKGDIPEGYSVSREKKERFSLILESASTNQTSMYLCASSLAGTGGSAGPYSNQPQHFGDGTRLSIL.